This TCR beta chain is drawn from a study of blood T cell repertoires in COVID-19. Study at large: Sources were T cells, B-cell-depleted T cells, or PBMCs; the material itself was cDNA or gDNA.

Original processing notes: Reference gene primer amplification in the assay estimated nucleated cell counts. Only in-frame clones appear in the TCRdb table, and some are missing; sequencing was by immunoSEQ multiplex PCR. V and J calls and clone size are those listed in that table; D and trimming were worked out from the DNA. Of about 120,000 clones listed, over 75% are singletons. Germline values: CDR1 SGHAT, CDR2 FQNNGV. V lost 7 bases to trimming and J lost 0 bases, with 9 bases between them. CDR3 length: 13 residues. The TCR originated in a woman of 80 years or more with acute or convalescent COVID-19. This chain connects TRBV11-2 to TRBJ1-1; D remains ambiguous. Input material: peripheral blood. CDR3 protein: CASISSMNTEAFF. CDR3 DNA: TGTGCCAGCATCTCCTCTATGAACACTGAAGCTTTCTTT. Filled out from reference TRBV11-2 and TRBJ1-1, the complete variable domain reads EAGVAQSPRYKIIEKRQSVAFWCNPISGHATLYWYQQILGQGPKLLIQFQNNGVVDDSQLPKDRFSAERLKGVDSTLKIQPAKLEDSAVYLCASISSMNTEAFFGQGTRLTVV.